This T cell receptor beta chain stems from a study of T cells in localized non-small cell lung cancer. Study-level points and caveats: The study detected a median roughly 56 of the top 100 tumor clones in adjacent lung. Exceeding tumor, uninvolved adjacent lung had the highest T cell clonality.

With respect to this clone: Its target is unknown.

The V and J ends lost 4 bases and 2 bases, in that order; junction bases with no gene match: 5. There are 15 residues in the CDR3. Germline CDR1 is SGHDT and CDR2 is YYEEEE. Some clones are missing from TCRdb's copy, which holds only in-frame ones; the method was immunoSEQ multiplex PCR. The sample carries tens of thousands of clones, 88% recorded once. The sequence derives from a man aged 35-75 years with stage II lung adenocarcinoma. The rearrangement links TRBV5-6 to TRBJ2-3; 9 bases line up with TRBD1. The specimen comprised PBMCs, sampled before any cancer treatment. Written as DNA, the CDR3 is TGTGCCAGCAGCCCGGACAGGGGCCTCACAGATACGCAGTATTTT. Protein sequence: CASSPDRGLTDTQYF.